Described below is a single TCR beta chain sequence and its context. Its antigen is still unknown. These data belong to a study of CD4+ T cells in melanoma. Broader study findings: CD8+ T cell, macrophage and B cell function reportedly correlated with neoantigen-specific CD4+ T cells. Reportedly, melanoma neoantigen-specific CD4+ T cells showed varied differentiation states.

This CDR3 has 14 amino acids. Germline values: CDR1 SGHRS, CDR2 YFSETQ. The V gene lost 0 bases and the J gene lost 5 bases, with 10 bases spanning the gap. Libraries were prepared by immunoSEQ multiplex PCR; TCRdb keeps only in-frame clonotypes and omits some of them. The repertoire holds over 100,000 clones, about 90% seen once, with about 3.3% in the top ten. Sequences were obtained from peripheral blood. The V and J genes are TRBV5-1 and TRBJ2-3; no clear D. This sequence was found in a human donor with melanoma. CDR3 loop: CASSLAGRIDTQYF. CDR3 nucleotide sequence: TGCGCCAGCAGCTTGGCTGGAAGAATAGATACGCAGTATTTT.